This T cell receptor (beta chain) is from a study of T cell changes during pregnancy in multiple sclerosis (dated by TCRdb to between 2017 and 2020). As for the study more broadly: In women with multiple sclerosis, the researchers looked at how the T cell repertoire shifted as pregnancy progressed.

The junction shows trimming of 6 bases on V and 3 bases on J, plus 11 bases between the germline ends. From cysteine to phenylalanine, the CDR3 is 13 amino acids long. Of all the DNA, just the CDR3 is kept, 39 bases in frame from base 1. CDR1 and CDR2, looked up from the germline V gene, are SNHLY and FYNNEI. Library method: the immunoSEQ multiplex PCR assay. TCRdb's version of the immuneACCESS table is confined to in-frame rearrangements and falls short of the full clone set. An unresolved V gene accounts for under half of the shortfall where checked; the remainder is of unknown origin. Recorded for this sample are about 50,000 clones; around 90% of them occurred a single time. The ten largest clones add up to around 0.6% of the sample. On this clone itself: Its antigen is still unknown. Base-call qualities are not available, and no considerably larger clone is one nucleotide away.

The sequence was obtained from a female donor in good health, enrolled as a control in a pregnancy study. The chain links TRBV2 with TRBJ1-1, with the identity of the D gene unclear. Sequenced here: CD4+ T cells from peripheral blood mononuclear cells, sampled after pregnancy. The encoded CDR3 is CASRVNEDTEAFF. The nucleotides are TGTGCCAGCAGGGTTAATGAGGACACTGAAGCTTTCTTT.